This TCR beta chain was obtained from a study of blood T cell repertoires in COVID-19. Clones were sequenced by immunoSEQ multiplex PCR, and TCRdb holds only the in-frame ones, with some missing. The sample has 80,000 to 100,000 clones, roughly 82% seen once. The V end was cut by 5 bases, the J end by 0 bases, with 13 bases between. The CDR3 is 15 amino acids. Germline CDR1 is LNHDA and CDR2 is SQIVND (reference sequence). This chain joins TRBV19 and TRBJ1-1, with a possible D match to TRBD1 (5 bases). Sequencing used peripheral blood. The clonotype originates from an older man with active or convalescent COVID-19. CDR3 loop: CASSGADLMNTEAFF. In DNA form, the CDR3 reads TGTGCCAGTAGTGGGGCAGACCTTATGAACACTGAAGCTTTCTTT. Together with reference TRBV19 and TRBJ1-1, the CDR3 gives the full variable domain: DGGITQSPKYLFRKEGQNVTLSCEQNLNHDAMYWYRQDPGQGLRLIYYSQIVNDFQKGDIAEGYSVSREKKESFPLTVTSAQKNPTAFYLCASSGADLMNTEAFFGQGTRLTVV.